This TCR beta chain was obtained from a study of OX40 agonist ivuxolimab in advanced cancers. At the level of the study: Each patient was given ivuxolimab into a vein every 2 weeks, at 0.01 to 10 mg/kg. Findings and caveats of the study: On average, CD8+ T cells showed a greater number of expanded clones than CD4+.

A note on this clone: Its antigen is not identified.

Method: immunoSEQ multiplex PCR; TCRdb's copy keeps in-frame clones and lacks some. The profile covers under 90,000 clones, with roughly 80% appearing a single time and roughly 2% taken by the ten largest. The sequencing here drew on CD4+ or CD8+ T cells sorted from blood, taken in a trial of the OX40 agonist ivuxolimab. The clonotype was recovered from an adult with an advanced solid tumor such as melanoma, head and neck, liver or kidney cancer.

The CDR3 DNA reads as TGCAGCGTGGGACAGTCGACAGATACGCAGTATTTT. This gives the protein CSVGQSTDTQYF. The V gene is TRBV29-1, the J gene TRBJ2-3; 7 positions match TRBD1. This CDR3 spans 12 amino acids. Germline V gene lookup returns CDR1 SQVTM and CDR2 ANQGSEA. V lost 6 bases to trimming and J lost 3 bases; unmatched junction nucleotides: 3.